This T cell receptor beta chain stems from a study of blood T cells in healthy people across ages. Study-level findings and limits: Higher diversity, along with more naive CD4+ cells, distinguished long-lived donors from aged donors.

The length of the CDR3 is 17 residues. Germline V CDR1 and CDR2: SGHRS, YFSETQ. This clonotype was detected a few times. Its target is unknown. A second PCR, run for roughly 7 to 12 cycles, used a sample-barcoded 5' primer plus a J-beta primer mix. TCRdb passed the 5' RACE reads through MiXCR, listing each CDR3 protein once. The sample has a few hundred thousand distinct CDR3 sequences, roughly half seen once. Material for sequencing was blood. The chain uses TRBV5-1 and TRBJ2-5; 8 bases match TRBD2. The last part of the DNA fits TRBJ2-7 better; the J call may be wrong. This receptor was obtained from a man aged 55 to 69 in good health. The CDR3 DNA reads as TGCGCCAGCAGCCCGAAACACATGACTACCGGGAGGGACGAGCAGTACTTC. Translated: CASSPKHMTTGRDEQYF.